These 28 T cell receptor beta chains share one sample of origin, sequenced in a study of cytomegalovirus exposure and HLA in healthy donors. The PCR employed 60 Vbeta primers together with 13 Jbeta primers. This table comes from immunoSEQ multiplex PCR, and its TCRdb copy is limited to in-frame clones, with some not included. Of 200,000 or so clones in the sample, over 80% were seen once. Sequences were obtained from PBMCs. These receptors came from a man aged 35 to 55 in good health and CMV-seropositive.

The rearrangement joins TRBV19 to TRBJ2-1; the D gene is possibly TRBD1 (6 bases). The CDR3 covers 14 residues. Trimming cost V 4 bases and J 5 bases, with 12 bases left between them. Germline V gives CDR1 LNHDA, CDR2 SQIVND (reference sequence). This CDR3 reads CASSSGQSDNEQFF. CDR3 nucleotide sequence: TGTGCCAGTAGTAGCGGACAGTCCGACAATGAGCAGTTCTTC. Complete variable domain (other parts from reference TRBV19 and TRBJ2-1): DGGITQSPKYLFRKEGQNVTLSCEQNLNHDAMYWYRQDPGQGLRLIYYSQIVNDFQKGDIAEGYSVSREKKESFPLTVTSAQKNPTAFYLCASSSGQSDNEQFFGPGTRLTVL.

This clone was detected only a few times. The CDR3 loop reads CASSQDRFTGGYTF. The CDR3 DNA sequence: TGCGCCAGCAGCCAAGATCGTTTCACCGGGGGCTACACCTTC. The rearrangement joins TRBV4-3 to TRBJ1-2; D uncertain. In germline, CDR1 is LGHNA, CDR2 YSLEER. V lost 0 bases and J lost 8, with 13 bases in between. This CDR3 is built from 14 residues.

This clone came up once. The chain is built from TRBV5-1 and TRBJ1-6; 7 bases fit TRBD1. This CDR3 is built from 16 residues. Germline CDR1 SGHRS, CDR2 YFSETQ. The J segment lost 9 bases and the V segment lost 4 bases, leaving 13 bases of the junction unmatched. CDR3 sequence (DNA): TGCGCCAGCAGCCCGAGGACAGGCGGCGTTGGTTCACCCCTCCACTTT. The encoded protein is CASSPRTGGVGSPLHF. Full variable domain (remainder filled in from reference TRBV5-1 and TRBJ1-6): KAGVTQTPRYLIKTRGQQVTLSCSPISGHRSVSWYQQTPGQGLQFLFEYFSETQRNKGNFPGRFSGRQFSNSRSEMNVSTLELGDSALYLCASSPRTGGVGSPLHFGNGTRLTVT.

In DNA form, the CDR3 reads TGTGCCAGCAGTTTTGGTAGACAGGCCTATTCACCCCTCCACTTT. This encodes CASSFGRQAYSPLHF. This chain links TRBV27 with TRBJ1-6, with D possibly being TRBD1 (6 bases). Germline V lookup: CDR1 MNHEY, CDR2 SMNVEV (reference sequence). This CDR3 has 15 amino acids. Trimming pared 3 bases from V and 8 bases from J, leaving 14 bases between.

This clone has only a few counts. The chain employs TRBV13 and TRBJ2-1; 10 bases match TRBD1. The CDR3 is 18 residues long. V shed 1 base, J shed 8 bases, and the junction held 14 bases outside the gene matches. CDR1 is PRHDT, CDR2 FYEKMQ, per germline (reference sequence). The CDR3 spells CASSLAGTGVPSSDEQFF. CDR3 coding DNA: TGTGCCAGCAGCTTAGCGGGGACAGGGGTCCCTTCTAGTGATGAGCAGTTCTTC.

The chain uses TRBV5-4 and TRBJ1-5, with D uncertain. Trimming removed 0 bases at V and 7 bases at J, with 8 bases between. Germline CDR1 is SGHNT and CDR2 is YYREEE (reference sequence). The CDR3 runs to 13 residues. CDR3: CASSLAGEQPQHF. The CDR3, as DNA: TGTGCCAGCAGCTTGGCCGGGGAACAGCCCCAGCATTTT.

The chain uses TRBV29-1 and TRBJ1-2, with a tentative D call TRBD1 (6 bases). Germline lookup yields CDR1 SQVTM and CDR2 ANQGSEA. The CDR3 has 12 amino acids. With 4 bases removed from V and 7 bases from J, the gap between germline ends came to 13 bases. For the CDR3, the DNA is TGCAGCGTTGCAGGGGACCCGGGTGGCTACACCTTC. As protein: CSVAGDPGGYTF.

The CDR3: CASSPHWGRETQYF. For the CDR3, the DNA is TGTGCCAGCTCACCCCACTGGGGGAGGGAGACCCAGTACTTC. The J gene is TRBJ2-5, the V gene TRBV18, with TRBD2 as a possible D gene (6 bases). Germline CDR1 reads KGHSH; CDR2 reads LQKENI. This CDR3 has 14 residues. V was cut by 3 bases and J by 5 bases, with 13 bases left in between.

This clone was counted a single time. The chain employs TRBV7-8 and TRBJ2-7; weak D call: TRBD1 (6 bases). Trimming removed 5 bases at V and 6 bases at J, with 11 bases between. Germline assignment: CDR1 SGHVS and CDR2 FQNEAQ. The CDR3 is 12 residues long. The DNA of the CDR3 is TGTGCCAGCAGCCCACAGGGAACCGAGCAGTACTTC. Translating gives CASSPQGTEQYF.

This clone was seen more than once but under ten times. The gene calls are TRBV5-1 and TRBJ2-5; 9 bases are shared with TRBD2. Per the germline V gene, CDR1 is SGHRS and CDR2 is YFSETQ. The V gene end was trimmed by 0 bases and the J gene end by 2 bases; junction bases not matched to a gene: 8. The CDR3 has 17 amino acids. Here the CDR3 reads CASSLASASGDQETQYF. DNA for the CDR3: TGCGCCAGCAGCTTGGCCTCGGCTAGCGGGGATCAAGAGACCCAGTACTTC.

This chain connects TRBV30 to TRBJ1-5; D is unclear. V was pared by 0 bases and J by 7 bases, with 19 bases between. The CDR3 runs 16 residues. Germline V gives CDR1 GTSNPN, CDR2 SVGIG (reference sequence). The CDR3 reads CAWSVRNSVPGQPQHF. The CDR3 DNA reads TGTGCCTGGAGTGTACGTAACTCAGTCCCGGGACAGCCCCAGCATTTT.

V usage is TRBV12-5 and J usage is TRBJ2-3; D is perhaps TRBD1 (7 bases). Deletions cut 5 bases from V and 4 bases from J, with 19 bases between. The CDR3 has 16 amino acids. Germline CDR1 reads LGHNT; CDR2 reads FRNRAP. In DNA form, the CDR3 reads TGTGCTAGTGGTCCTTGGGCGGAGGGGGCCGCAGATACGCAGTATTTT. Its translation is CASGPWAEGAADTQYF. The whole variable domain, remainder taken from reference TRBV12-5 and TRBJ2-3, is DARVTQTPRHKVTEMGQEVTMRCQPILGHNTVFWYRQTMMQGLELLAYFRNRAPLDDSGMPKDRFSAEMPDATLATLKIQPSEPRDSAVYFCASGPWAEGAADTQYFGPGTRLTVL.

CDR3: CASSPMDRTSGNTIYF. As DNA, the CDR3 is TGTGCCAGCAGCCCGATGGACAGAACCTCTGGAAACACCATATATTTT. The rearrangement uses TRBV7-3 and TRBJ1-3, with a tentative D call TRBD1 (6 bases). V dropped 5 bases and J dropped 0 bases, with 14 bases sitting between them. The CDR3 is 16 residues long. The germline V gene has CDR1 SGHTA and CDR2 FQGTGA.

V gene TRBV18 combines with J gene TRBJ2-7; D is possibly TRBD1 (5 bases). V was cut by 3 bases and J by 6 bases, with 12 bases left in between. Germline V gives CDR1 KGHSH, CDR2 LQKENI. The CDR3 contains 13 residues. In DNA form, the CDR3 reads TGTGCCAGCTCACCTGTCAGGGCAGGCGAGCAGTACTTC. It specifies CASSPVRAGEQYF.

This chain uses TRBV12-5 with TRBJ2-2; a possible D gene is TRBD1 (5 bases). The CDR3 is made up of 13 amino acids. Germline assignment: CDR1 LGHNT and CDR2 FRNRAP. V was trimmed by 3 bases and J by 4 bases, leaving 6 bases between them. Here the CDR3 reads CASGFGATGELFF. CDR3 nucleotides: TGTGCTAGTGGTTTTGGGGCCACCGGGGAGCTGTTTTTT.

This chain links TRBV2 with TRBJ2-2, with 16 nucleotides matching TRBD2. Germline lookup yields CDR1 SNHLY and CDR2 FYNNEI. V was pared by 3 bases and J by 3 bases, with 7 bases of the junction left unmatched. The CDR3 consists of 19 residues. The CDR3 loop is CASSDRGLAGGPHTGELFF. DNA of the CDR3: TGTGCCAGCAGTGATCGGGGACTAGCGGGGGGGCCACACACCGGGGAGCTGTTTTTT.

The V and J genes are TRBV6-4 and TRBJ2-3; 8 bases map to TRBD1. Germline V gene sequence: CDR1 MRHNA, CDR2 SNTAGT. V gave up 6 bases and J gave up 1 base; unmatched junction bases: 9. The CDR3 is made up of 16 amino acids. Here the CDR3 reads CASRALAGGGTDTQYF. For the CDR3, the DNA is TGTGCCAGCAGGGCCCTGGCAGGGGGCGGCACAGATACGCAGTATTTT.

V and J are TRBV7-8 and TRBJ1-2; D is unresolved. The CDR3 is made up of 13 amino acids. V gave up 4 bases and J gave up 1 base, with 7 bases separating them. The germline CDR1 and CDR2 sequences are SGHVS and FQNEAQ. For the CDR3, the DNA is TGTGCCAGCAGCTCACTCGATAACTATGGCTACACCTTC. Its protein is CASSSLDNYGYTF.

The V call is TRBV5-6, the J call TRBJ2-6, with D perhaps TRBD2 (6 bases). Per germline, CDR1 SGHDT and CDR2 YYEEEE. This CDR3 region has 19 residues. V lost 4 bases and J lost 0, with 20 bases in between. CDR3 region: CASSPLGAEGRSGANVLTF. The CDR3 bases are TGTGCCAGCAGCCCCCTTGGGGCGGAGGGTCGCTCTGGGGCCAACGTCCTGACTTTC.

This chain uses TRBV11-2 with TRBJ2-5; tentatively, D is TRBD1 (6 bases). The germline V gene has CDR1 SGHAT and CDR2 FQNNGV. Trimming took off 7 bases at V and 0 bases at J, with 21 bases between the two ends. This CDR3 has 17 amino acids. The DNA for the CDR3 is TGTGCCAGCACCCAGGACAGATATTACCGGTACCAAGAGACCCAGTACTTC. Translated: CASTQDRYYRYQETQYF.

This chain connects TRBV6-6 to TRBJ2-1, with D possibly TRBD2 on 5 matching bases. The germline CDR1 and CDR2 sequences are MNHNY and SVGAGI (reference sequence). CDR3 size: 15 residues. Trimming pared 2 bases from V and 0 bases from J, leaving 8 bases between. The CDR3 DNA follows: TGTGCCAGCAGTTACGGACTGCACTCCTACAATGAGCAGTTCTTC. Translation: CASSYGLHSYNEQFF.

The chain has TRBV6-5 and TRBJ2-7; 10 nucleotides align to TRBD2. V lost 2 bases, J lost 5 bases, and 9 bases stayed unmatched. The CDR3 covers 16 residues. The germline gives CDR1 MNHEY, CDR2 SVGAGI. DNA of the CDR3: TGTGCCAGCAGTTACGGTTTTAGCGGGGGGTTCAACGAGCAGTACTTC. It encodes CASSYGFSGGFNEQYF.

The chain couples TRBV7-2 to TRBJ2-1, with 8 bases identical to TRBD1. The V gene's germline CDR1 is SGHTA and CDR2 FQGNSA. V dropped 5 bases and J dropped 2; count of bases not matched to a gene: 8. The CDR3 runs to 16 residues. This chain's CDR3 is CASSTPGQGTYNEQFF. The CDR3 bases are TGTGCCAGCAGCACTCCAGGACAGGGCACCTACAATGAGCAGTTCTTC.

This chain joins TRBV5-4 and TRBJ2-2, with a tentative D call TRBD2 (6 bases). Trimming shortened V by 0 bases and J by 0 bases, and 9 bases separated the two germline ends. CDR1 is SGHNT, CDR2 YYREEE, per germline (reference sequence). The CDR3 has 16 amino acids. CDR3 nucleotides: TGTGCCAGCAGCTTGGCGGCTAGCGCGAACACCGGGGAGCTGTTTTTT. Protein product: CASSLAASANTGELFF.

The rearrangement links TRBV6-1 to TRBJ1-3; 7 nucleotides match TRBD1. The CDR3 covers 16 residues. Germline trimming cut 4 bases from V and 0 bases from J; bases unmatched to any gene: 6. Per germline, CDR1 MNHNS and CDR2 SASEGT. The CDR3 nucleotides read TGTGCCAGCAGTGTAGGACAGGAGTTCTCTGGAAACACCATATATTTT. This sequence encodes CASSVGQEFSGNTIYF.

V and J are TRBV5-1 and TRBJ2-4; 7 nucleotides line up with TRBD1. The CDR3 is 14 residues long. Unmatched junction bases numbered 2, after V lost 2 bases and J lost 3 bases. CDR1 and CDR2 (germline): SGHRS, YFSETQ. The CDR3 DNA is TGCGCCAGCAGCTTAGGGGACAGCAAAAACATTCAGTACTTC. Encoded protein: CASSLGDSKNIQYF.

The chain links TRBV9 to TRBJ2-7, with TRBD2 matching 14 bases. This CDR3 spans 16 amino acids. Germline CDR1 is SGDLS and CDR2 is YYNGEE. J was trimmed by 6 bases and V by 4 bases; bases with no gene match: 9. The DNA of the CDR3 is TGTGCCAGCAGCTATGGACTAGCGGGGGGTGTGGGCGAGCAGTACTTC. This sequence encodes CASSYGLAGGVGEQYF.

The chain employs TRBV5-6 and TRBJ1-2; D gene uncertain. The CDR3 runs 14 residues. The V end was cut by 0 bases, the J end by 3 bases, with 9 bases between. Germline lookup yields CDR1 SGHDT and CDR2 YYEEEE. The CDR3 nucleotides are TGTGCCAGCAGCTTGGCCCTTGAGGACTATGGCTACACCTTC. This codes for CASSLALEDYGYTF.